This note documents a single TCR beta chain sequence. Its target is not known. All the donors were Caucasian adults who lived in Nashville, Tennessee. The sample belongs to a study of shared clonotypes between healthy human individuals. General study findings and limits: Donor clonotype sharing was expected to depend on sequencing depth. The authors sampled blood alone, and tissue repertoires likely differ.

Authors' data handling: As immunoSEQ supplied junction-only sequences (without quality scores), filtering differed. The table came from immunoSEQ multiplex PCR; TCRdb's copy has only in-frame clones and leaves some out. Clone size and the V and J calls come from that table; the DNA yielded D and trimming. The data show approximately 500,000 clones, about 80% seen once. CDR1 and CDR2 (germline): LNHDA, SQIVND (reference sequence). The CDR3 covers 14 residues. V gave up 3 bases and J gave up 5 bases; unmatched junction bases: 3. V gene TRBV19 combines with J gene TRBJ1-4; 7 nucleotides line up with TRBD1. This receptor was taken from a middle-aged woman in good health. Some clones in this sample may be carry-over from other donors' samples. Sequencing was performed on PBMCs. CDR3 residues: CASSITGANEKLFF. CDR3 bases: TGTGCCAGTAGTATCACAGGGGCGAATGAAAAACTGTTTTTT.